Listed below are T cell receptor beta chains from one sample, sequenced in a study of shared clonotypes between healthy human individuals. Measured with immunoSEQ multiplex PCR; TCRdb has only the in-frame clones, and not every one. The sample yields 450,000 to 600,000 clones, around 80% seen once. Sequences were obtained from PBMCs. The receptors were sampled from a middle-aged woman in good health. Some clones in this sample may be carry-over from other donors' samples. Both conserved end residues are part of each CDR3. Fields, in order: J gene, V gene, clone size, D gene, CDR3 DNA, CDR3 protein. A D gene is named only where the DNA matches it firmly. For some rows the clone size is stated as once, few or many, or as a class when expanded; others skip it.

TRBJ2-2 | TRBV11-1 | once | . | TGTGCCAGCAGCTTAGGCTCTAGGGGGACCGGGCAGCTGTTTTTT | CASSLGSRGTGQLFF
TRBJ1-1 | TRBV13 | . | TRBD1 | TGTGCCAGCAGCCCACAGGGGTCTCTCTGGATCACTGAAGCTTTCTTT | CASSPQGSLWITEAFF
TRBJ2-3 | TRBV11-3 | . | . | TGTGCCAGCAGCTTAGATGCAGGCACAGATACGCAGTATTTT | CASSLDAGTDTQYF
TRBJ2-1 | TRBV14 | once | TRBD2 | TGTGCCAGCAGCCGTTTAGGGACTAGCGGTTACAATGAGCAGTTCTTC | CASSRLGTSGYNEQFF
TRBJ1-4 | TRBV11-3 | . | TRBD1 | TGTGCCAGCAGCTCTTCGACAGGGGGTCATGAAAAACTGTTTTTT | CASSSSTGGHEKLFF
TRBJ2-2 | TRBV4-3 | . | . | TGCGCCAGCAGCCGATCAATCTCCGGGGAGCTGTTTTTT | CASSRSISGELFF
TRBJ2-1 | TRBV29-1 | . | TRBD1 | TGCAGCGTTGATTTGGGGGACAGGGGACGCAATGAGCAGTTCTTC | CSVDLGDRGRNEQFF
TRBJ2-3 | TRBV19 | . | TRBD2 | TGTGCCAGTAGCACCCTAGCGGGGTTACAGTATACGCAGTATTTT | CASSTLAGLQYTQYF
TRBJ2-1 | TRBV6-6 | . | . | TGTGCCAGCGGTCGTACCTACAATGAGCAGTTCTTC | CASGRTYNEQFF
TRBJ2-1 | TRBV4-3 | . | TRBD2 | TGCGCCAGCAGCCAACTTAGCGGGAGGGTCGGGGGGCAGTTCTTC | CASSQLSGRVGGQFF
TRBJ2-3 | TRBV29-1 | once | . | TGCAGCGCCGAAGGGGCAGGGGGCACAGATACGCAGTATTTT | CSAEGAGGTDTQYF
TRBJ2-5 | TRBV9 | . | . | TGTGCCAGCAGCGCACAGGGACGGGAGACCCAGTACTTC | CASSAQGRETQYF
TRBJ2-1 | TRBV7-8 | . | . | TGTGCCAGCAGCTTAGGCCCCCTAGACAATGAGCAGTTCTTC | CASSLGPLDNEQFF
TRBJ2-5 | TRBV19 | . | TRBD1 | TGTGCCAGTAGTATAAAGGGACAGGGAGCGGGAGAGACCCAGTACTTC | CASSIKGQGAGETQYF
TRBJ2-7 | TRBV15 | once | . | TGTGCCACCAGCAGAGTGTTGGACACATGGGCCGAGCAGTACTTC | CATSRVLDTWAEQYF
TRBJ2-3 | TRBV29-1 | . | . | TGCAGCGTTGGGGGAACTAGCACAGATACGCAGTATTTT | CSVGGTSTDTQYF
TRBJ2-3 | TRBV7-2 | . | . | TGTGCCAGCAGCCCCGGGACGCTCACTCTTCGGTCTACAGATACGCAGTATTTT | CASSPGTLTLRSTDTQYF
TRBJ2-7 | TRBV28 | . | . | TGTGCCAGCAGTTTCGCAGGGTCTGCCTACGAGCAGTACTTC | CASSFAGSAYEQYF
TRBJ1-4 | TRBV6-5 | . | . | TGTGCCAGCAGTAATAGCTTTGCAACTAATGAAAAACTGTTTTTT | CASSNSFATNEKLFF
TRBJ2-7 | TRBV18 | . | TRBD2 | TGTGCCAGCAGAGACCCGACTAGCCCCAATCGCGAGCAGTACTTC | CASRDPTSPNREQYF
TRBJ2-1 | TRBV9 | . | . | TGTGCCAGCAGCGCGCCCAGGAATGAGCAGTTCTTC | CASSAPRNEQFF
TRBJ2-7 | TRBV18 | . | TRBD2 | TGTGCCAGCTCACCTGGGACTAGCGGCTTGGGGGAGCAGTACTTC | CASSPGTSGLGEQYF
TRBJ2-1 | TRBV7-9 | . | . | TGTGCCAGCAGCTTAGCATCCGGGACCTACGTAAATGAGCAGTTCTTC | CASSLASGTYVNEQFF
TRBJ1-1 | TRBV4-2 | . | TRBD1 | TGTGCCAGCAGCCAAGAAGGGACAGTGAACACTGAAGCTTTCTTT | CASSQEGTVNTEAFF
TRBJ2-1 | TRBV2 | . | TRBD1 | TGTGCCAGCAGTGGCCCGGGACAGGGCTCCTACAATGAGCAGTTCTTC | CASSGPGQGSYNEQFF
TRBJ2-7 | TRBV11-2 | . | TRBD2 | TGTGCCAGCAGCTTAGCTTGGCGGGAGGGCGACGAGCAGTACTTC | CASSLAWREGDEQYF
TRBJ2-6 | TRBV19 | few | . | TGTGCCAGCCGCCCCCCCGGGGCCAACGTCCTGACTTTC | CASRPPGANVLTF
TRBJ2-5 | TRBV14 | . | . | TGTGCCAGCAGCCAGGACAATCAAGAGACCCAGTACTTC | CASSQDNQETQYF
TRBJ2-7 | TRBV2 | . | TRBD2 | TGTGCCAGCATTCGGGGGCTAGCGGGACTCCTCCTCTCCTACGAGCAGTACTTC | CASIRGLAGLLLSYEQYF
TRBJ2-2 | TRBV20-1 | . | . | TGCAGTGCTAGAGAGTCCGGGGAGCTGTTTTTT | CSARESGELFF
TRBJ2-1 | TRBV19 | . | TRBD2 | TGTGCCAGTAGTCCTCTAGCGGGGACCTCCTACAATGAGCAGTTCTTC | CASSPLAGTSYNEQFF
TRBJ1-1 | TRBV28 | . | . | TGTGCCAGCAGGTATCAGTGGAACACTGAAGCTTTCTTT | CASRYQWNTEAFF
TRBJ2-1 | TRBV6-5 | . | TRBD2 | TGTGCCAGCAGTTACACGCTAGCGGGAGGCGAGCAGTTCTTC | CASSYTLAGGEQFF
TRBJ2-3 | TRBV14 | . | TRBD2 | TGTGCCAGCAGCCCACTTAGGACTAGCGGGAGTGCAGATACGCAGTATTTT | CASSPLRTSGSADTQYF
TRBJ1-5 | TRBV2 | . | . | TGTGCCAGCAGACCTTGGGGCGGACCCCAGCATTTT | CASRPWGGPQHF
TRBJ1-2 | TRBV18 | . | . | TGTGCCAGCTCACTCCAAGTGGGGGCAGGCTATGGCTACACCTTC | CASSLQVGAGYGYTF
TRBJ1-2 | TRBV29-1 | . | . | TGCAGCGTTGAAGGTGGAGGTGGCTATGGCTACACCTTC | CSVEGGGGYGYTF
TRBJ2-7 | TRBV30 | . | . | TGTGCCTGGAGTGTAGGGGGGAGCTCCTACGAGCAGTACTTC | CAWSVGGSSYEQYF
TRBJ2-1 | TRBV10-2 | . | TRBD2 | TGCGCCAGCAGTGCCCAGGGACTAGCGGGAGGGCCGGAGCAGTTCTTC | CASSAQGLAGGPEQFF
TRBJ2-5 | TRBV18 | once | . | TGTGCCAGCGGTCCCAGTTATGGGGAGACCCAGTACTTC | CASGPSYGETQYF
TRBJ2-5 | TRBV7-2 | . | . | TGTGCCAGCAGCTTAGCGTGGCGGGGATGGGAGACCCAGTACTTC | CASSLAWRGWETQYF